The 24 T cell receptor beta chains reported below all come from one sample, sequenced in a study of cytomegalovirus exposure and HLA in healthy donors. 60 Vbeta and 13 Jbeta primers were used in PCR. TCRdb's copy holds only in-frame clones and misses some; the assay was immunoSEQ multiplex PCR. The sample has 150,000 to 200,000 clones, about four fifths seen once; the top ten hold approximately 5.4%. The sequenced material came from PBMCs. These TCRs come from a woman aged 25-40 years in good health and CMV-seropositive.

This sequence joins TRBV5-1 and TRBJ2-5, with 8 bases lining up with TRBD2. The J segment lost 2 bases and the V segment lost 0 bases, leaving 12 bases of the junction unmatched. Germline CDR1 SGHRS, CDR2 YFSETQ. CDR3 length: 18 amino acids. The CDR3 DNA sequence: TGCGCCAGCAGCTTGGCGGGTCGGGGGGGCCTTCGGCAAGAGACCCAGTACTTC. Amino acid sequence: CASSLAGRGGLRQETQYF.

The chain carries TRBV28 and TRBJ2-2; possibly TRBD2 for D (5 bases). Germline V gene data show CDR1 as MDHEN and CDR2 as SYDVKM. The ends were cut back, 4 bases at V and 9 bases at J, with 12 bases in the middle. The CDR3 is made up of 13 amino acids. The CDR3 coding sequence is TGTGCCAGCAGTTCCGGGGTAGCCAGGGAGCTGTTTTTT. Translating gives CASSSGVARELFF. The full variable domain, with the rest looked up from reference TRBV28 and TRBJ2-2, is DVKVTQSSRYLVKRTGEKVFLECVQDMDHENMFWYRQDPGLGLRLIYFSYDVKMKEKGDIPEGYSVSREKKERFSLILESASTNQTSMYLCASSSGVARELFFGEGSRLTVL.

The genes are TRBV25-1 and TRBJ2-5; D is possibly TRBD2 (6 bases). TRBJ2-7 matches the DNA end more closely, so the J call is doubtful. The length of the CDR3 is 15 residues. Per the germline V gene, CDR1 is MGHDK and CDR2 is SYGVNS. The CDR3 nucleotides read TGTGCCAGCTCCAGTGCGGGGATCCCCCCCTACGAGCAGTACTTC. It yields the protein CASSSAGIPPYEQYF.

The V and J genes are TRBV5-1 and TRBJ2-3, with 10 nucleotides matching TRBD2. In germline, CDR1 is SGHRS, CDR2 YFSETQ. The CDR3 runs to 17 residues. V was clipped by 1 base and J by 2 bases; unmatched bases: 7. CDR3 sequence reads: CASSLNGLAGVTDTQYF. The DNA for the CDR3 is TGCGCCAGCAGCTTGAATGGGCTAGCGGGAGTCACAGATACGCAGTATTTT.

The J gene is TRBJ1-2, the V gene TRBV5-1, with 9 bases aligning to TRBD1. V was clipped by 4 bases and J by 6 bases; unmatched bases: 4. The germline V gene encodes CDR1 SGHRS and CDR2 YFSETQ. The CDR3 has 13 residues. Here the CDR3 reads CASSQNRGHGYTF. The CDR3 DNA reads TGCGCCAGCAGCCAAAACAGGGGGCATGGCTACACCTTC.

The chain couples TRBV6-5 to TRBJ1-1, with D possibly being TRBD1 (5 bases). The germline gives CDR1 MNHEY, CDR2 SVGAGI. The CDR3 is 14 amino acids. V dropped 4 bases and J dropped 4 bases, with 13 bases sitting between them. In nucleotides, the CDR3 is TGTGCCAGCAGTTCGACAGTGATTGCCACTGAAGCTTTCTTT. As protein: CASSSTVIATEAFF.

The chain recombines TRBV6-5 with TRBJ2-1; possibly TRBD1 for D (6 bases). The V end lost 5 bases, the J end lost 8 bases, and 16 bases lay between the germline ends. The CDR3 covers 14 residues. The germline V gene encodes CDR1 MNHEY and CDR2 SVGAGI. Here the CDR3 reads CASSMTGGHDEQFF. The CDR3 DNA is TGTGCCAGCAGTATGACAGGTGGGCACGATGAGCAGTTCTTC.

The DNA for the CDR3 is TGTGCCAGCAGCCCCCTCGAGGGTACTGAAGCTTTCTTT. Its translation is CASSPLEGTEAFF. The chain links TRBV6-5 to TRBJ1-1, with D uncertain. CDR1 MNHEY and CDR2 SVGAGI come from the germline V gene. The V and J ends lost 6 bases and 5 bases respectively, with 13 bases between them. The CDR3 sequence is 13 residues long.

This chain links TRBV28 with TRBJ1-5; the D gene is possibly TRBD1 (5 bases). V shed 7 bases and J shed 3 bases, with 16 bases lying between them. CDR1 MDHEN and CDR2 SYDVKM come from the germline V gene. This CDR3 spans 15 amino acids. The chain's CDR3 is CASTSDVGDNQPQHF. The CDR3 DNA follows: TGTGCCAGCACCTCCGATGTAGGGGACAATCAGCCCCAGCATTTT. Using reference TRBV28 and TRBJ1-5 for the parts outside the CDR3, the full variable domain is DVKVTQSSRYLVKRTGEKVFLECVQDMDHENMFWYRQDPGLGLRLIYFSYDVKMKEKGDIPEGYSVSREKKERFSLILESASTNQTSMYLCASTSDVGDNQPQHFGDGTRLSIL.

This clone was found once. This sequence joins TRBV11-3 and TRBJ1-1; 8 positions agree with TRBD1. The CDR3 has 13 amino acids. J was trimmed by 4 bases and V by 4 bases; bases with no gene match: 2. Germline V gene data show CDR1 as SGHNT and CDR2 as YENEEA. CDR3 sequence (DNA): TGTGCCAGCAGCTCCGGACAGGGCACTGAAGCTTTCTTT. Its protein is CASSSGQGTEAFF.

The chain employs TRBV20-1 and TRBJ1-1; D is undetermined. CDR1 is DFQATT, CDR2 SNEGSKA, per germline (reference sequence). The ends were cut back, 2 bases at V and 7 bases at J, with 5 bases in the middle. This CDR3 has 10 amino acids. The CDR3 DNA follows: TGCAGTGCTAGACAGCGTGAAGCTTTCTTT. It specifies CSARQREAFF.

The V call is TRBV5-1, the J call TRBJ2-1, with D hard to call. This CDR3 region has 13 residues. Deletions cut 0 bases from V and 8 bases from J, with 9 bases between. The germline CDR1 and CDR2 sequences are SGHRS and YFSETQ. The CDR3 reads CASSLEVRDEQFF. In DNA, the CDR3 is TGCGCCAGCAGCTTGGAGGTTCGGGATGAGCAGTTCTTC.

The genes are TRBV7-9 and TRBJ1-3; possibly TRBD1 for D (6 bases). Germline CDR1 is SEHNR and CDR2 is FQNEAQ (reference sequence). The CDR3 is 15 amino acids. Trimming shortened V by 2 bases and J by 4 bases, and 12 bases separated the two germline ends. The CDR3 coding sequence is TGTGCCAGCAGCTTAAGTGCAGGGGTCGGAAACACCATATATTTT. Translation: CASSLSAGVGNTIYF.

This clone appeared a single time. The gene calls are TRBV18 and TRBJ1-1; TRBD1 is a possible D gene (5 bases). The CDR3 has 12 amino acids. Between the trimmed V and J ends, which lost 6 bases and 6 bases, there was a span of 11 bases. CDR1 is KGHSH, CDR2 LQKENI, per germline. CDR3 sequence (DNA): TGTGCCAGCTCGCCAGGGAGCGCTGAAGCTTTCTTT. It is translated as CASSPGSAEAFF.

The gene calls are TRBV25-1 and TRBJ2-2; 7 bases map to TRBD2. CDR1 and CDR2 (germline): MGHDK, SYGVNS. V was clipped by 7 bases and J by 1 base; unmatched bases: 6. The CDR3 length is 15 residues. CDR3 nucleotide sequence: TGTGCCAGCACTCCTGGGGGGGGGAACACCGGGGAGCTGTTTTTT. Translating gives CASTPGGGNTGELFF.

At least ten counts were recorded for this clone. The V call is TRBV18, the J call TRBJ2-7; no reliable D call. Trimming took 3 bases from V and 1 from J, leaving 10 bases between them. The CDR3 has 14 amino acids. The germline CDR1 and CDR2 sequences are KGHSH and LQKENI. DNA of the CDR3: TGTGCCAGCTCACCTTTGCCGGGTTCCTACGAGCAGTACTTC. Translated, it gives CASSPLPGSYEQYF.

The chain links TRBV27 to TRBJ2-3, with a tentative D call TRBD2 (5 bases). The CDR3 has 16 amino acids. Per germline, CDR1 MNHEY and CDR2 SMNVEV (reference sequence). V lost 7 bases and J lost 6, with 23 bases in between. The CDR3 DNA is TGTGCCAGCACCCTACTTCCTAGCTCTGGATCTGATACGCAGTATTTT. Its protein product is CASTLLPSSGSDTQYF.

V and J are TRBV29-1 and TRBJ1-1, with 7 nucleotides matching TRBD1. CDR1 and CDR2 (germline): SQVTM, ANQGSEA. CDR3 length equals 12 residues. After removal of 7 bases from V and 1 base from J, the junction contained 3 bases not matched to a gene. The CDR3 here is CSGGDRNTEAFF. The CDR3 bases are TGCAGCGGGGGGGACAGGAACACTGAAGCTTTCTTT.

In nucleotides, the CDR3 is TGTGCCAGCAGCTTAAACAGGGGACAGGGGCATCAAGAGACCCAGTACTTC. Its protein is CASSLNRGQGHQETQYF. The chain uses TRBV11-3 and TRBJ2-5; 10 positions match TRBD1. The CDR3 loop spans 17 amino acids. The germline V gene has CDR1 SGHNT and CDR2 YENEEA. Trimming removed 2 bases from V and 2 bases from J; junction bases left unmatched: 8.

The V and J genes are TRBV5-1 and TRBJ2-1; 9 positions match TRBD2. CDR3 length: 14 amino acids. From germline, CDR1 is SGHRS and CDR2 YFSETQ. The ends lost 2 bases at V and 8 bases at J; junction bases unmatched: 5. CDR3 DNA sequence: TGCGCCAGCAGCTTCGCGGGAGGGCCGGATGAGCAGTTCTTC. Protein sequence: CASSFAGGPDEQFF.

V gene TRBV6-1 combines with J gene TRBJ1-2; D uncertain. V lost 2 bases and J 5 bases, leaving 9 bases between the germline ends. Germline values: CDR1 MNHNS, CDR2 SASEGT. This CDR3 contains 13 residues. The CDR3, as DNA: TGTGCCAGCAGTGAAATAGGACTTTATGGCTACACCTTC. It yields the protein CASSEIGLYGYTF.

This clone was found once. The chain couples TRBV2 to TRBJ1-1, with a possible D match to TRBD1 (6 bases). Deletions cut 5 bases from V and 1 base from J, with 14 bases between. This CDR3 is built from 15 residues. Germline CDR1 reads SNHLY; CDR2 reads FYNNEI. For the CDR3, the DNA is TGTGCCAGCAGTCCACAGGGAGGGGGGAACACTGAAGCTTTCTTT. Translating it yields CASSPQGGGNTEAFF.

V usage is TRBV7-9 and J usage is TRBJ2-7; D remains unclear. This CDR3 is 16 amino acids long. The ends were cut back, 4 bases at V and 0 bases at J, with 16 bases in the middle. CDR1 is SEHNR and CDR2 is FQNEAQ in the germline V gene (reference sequence). The CDR3 is CASSSLALMYSYEQYF. Written as DNA, the CDR3 is TGTGCCAGCAGCTCTTTGGCCTTAATGTACTCCTACGAGCAGTACTTC.

The rearrangement uses TRBV10-3 and TRBJ2-7; 11 bases are shared with TRBD2. CDR3 size: 16 residues. J gave up 1 base and V 0 bases, and 2 bases lay outside the gene matches. The germline gives CDR1 ENHRY, CDR2 SYGVKD. CDR3 in DNA: TGTGCCATCAGTGAGTCCGTAGCGGGAGGGTCCTACGAGCAGTACTTC. Its protein is CAISESVAGGSYEQYF.